A single sample gave rise to the 30 T cell receptor beta chains below, sequenced in a study of post-analysis software for immune sequencing data. Each TCR beta cDNA library carried unique molecular identifiers. One entry per CDR3 protein, called by TCRdb with MiXCR from the PCR reads. The sample has hundreds of thousands of distinct CDR3 sequences, less than 35% seen once. Study conclusions and caveats: Patients carried roughly 5 TRBV segments more frequently than controls did, and TRBV5-6, TRBV5-1 and TRBV20-1 were among them.

These TCRs' antigens remain unknown. The sequencing sample was made of blood. These receptor sequences come from a girl aged 10 to 17 with multiple sclerosis.

This clonotype was observed a handful of times. The genes are TRBV6-6 and TRBJ2-3; 9 nucleotides match TRBD2. The CDR3 covers 15 residues. Germline V CDR1 and CDR2: MNHNY, SVGAGI (reference sequence). V lost 5 bases to trimming and J lost 7 bases; unmatched junction nucleotides: 10. In DNA form, the CDR3 reads TGTGCCAGCAGTAACGAAGCTAGCGGGGTAAATACGCAGTATTTT. Translation gives CASSNEASGVNTQYF.

This clonotype was seen many times. The V and J genes are TRBV28 and TRBJ1-2, with D possibly matching TRBD1 (5 bases). The V and J ends lost 3 bases and 0 bases respectively, with 11 bases between them. Per the germline V gene, CDR1 is MDHEN and CDR2 is SYDVKM. The CDR3 has 15 residues. Here the CDR3 reads CASSFRGPANYGYTF. The CDR3, as DNA: TGTGCCAGCAGTTTTCGGGGACCGGCTAACTATGGCTACACCTTC.

This clonotype has only a few counts. This chain uses TRBV20-1 with TRBJ1-2; TRBD1 agrees at 7 bases. The V gene end was trimmed by 5 bases and the J gene end by 6 bases; junction bases not matched to a gene: 9. The CDR3 consists of 13 residues. The germline V gene encodes CDR1 DFQATT and CDR2 SNEGSKA (reference sequence). The CDR3 DNA sequence: TGCAGTGCTCGATGGACAGGCCGGAATGGCTACACCTTC. It yields the protein CSARWTGRNGYTF.

The V call is TRBV7-9, the J call TRBJ2-4; 13 bases match TRBD2. CDR3 length: 16 residues. The germline V gene has CDR1 SEHNR and CDR2 FQNEAQ (reference sequence). V lost 5 bases and J lost 9; bases outside the gene matches: 10. The CDR3 bases are TGTGCCAGCAGCCAAAGGACTAGCGGGAGTACGGGCATTCAGTACTTC. It encodes CASSQRTSGSTGIQYF.

The chain couples TRBV3-1 to TRBJ2-1; the D call may be TRBD1 or TRBD2 (5 bases each). TRBJ2-7 explains the end of the DNA better; the J call may be wrong. The germline CDR1 and CDR2 sequences are LGHDT and YNNKEL (reference sequence). CDR3 length: 14 amino acids. CDR3 nucleotides: TGTGCCAGCAGCCCTCTGGGGGATTCCTACGAGCAGTACTTC. Its translation: CASSPLGDSYEQYF.

This clonotype has more than one count but fewer than ten. This chain links TRBV12-3 or TRBV12-4 with TRBJ2-7; 12 bases agree with TRBD2. With 5 bases clipped from V and 2 bases from J, the junction kept 4 bases outside the gene matches. The CDR3 is 15 amino acids. The CDR3 reads CASSLRLAGAYEQYF. The CDR3 DNA reads TGTGCCAGCAGTCTCAGACTAGCGGGGGCCTACGAGCAGTACTTC.

V and J are TRBV29-1 and TRBJ2-5; 10 bases line up with TRBD2. The V and J ends lost 3 bases and 11 bases, in that order; junction bases with no gene match: 9. This CDR3 comprises 13 residues. The germline V gene has CDR1 SQVTM and CDR2 ANQGSEA. The CDR3 sequence: CSVDLAGVGEQYF. CDR3 sequence (DNA): TGCAGCGTTGACCTAGCGGGAGTAGGTGAGCAGTACTTC. Full variable domain (remainder filled in from reference TRBV29-1 and TRBJ2-5): SAVISQKPSRDICQRGTSLTIQCQVDSQVTMMFWYRQQPGQSLTLIATANQGSEATYESGFVIDKFPISRPNLTFSTLTVSNMSPEDSSIYLCSVDLAGVGEQYFGPGTRLLVL.

This clonotype has a handful of counts. The chain is built from TRBV6-5 and TRBJ1-2; D ambiguous. Germline assignment: CDR1 MNHEY and CDR2 SVGAGI. This CDR3 has 13 amino acids. V was pared by 6 bases and J by 6 bases, with 14 bases between. The CDR3 DNA reads as TGTGCCAGCAGCCCCATCGACAAAAATGGCTACACCTTC. Translated: CASSPIDKNGYTF.

The chain carries TRBV7-9 and TRBJ2-1; TRBD1 agrees at 7 bases. Per the germline V gene, CDR1 is SEHNR and CDR2 is FQNEAQ (reference sequence). The CDR3 loop spans 12 amino acids. In DNA form, the CDR3 reads TGTTGCTCCGGGACAGAATACAATGAGCAGTTCTTC. This sequence encodes CCSGTEYNEQFF. Using reference TRBV7-9 and TRBJ2-1 for the parts outside the CDR3, the full variable domain is DTGVSQNPRHKITKRGQNVTFRCDPISEHNRLYWYRQTLGQGPEFLTYFQNEAQLEKSRLLSDRFSAERPKGSFSTLEIQRTEQGDSAMYLCCSGTEYNEQFFGPGTRLTVL.

V and J are TRBV5-1 and TRBJ1-6; 7 positions match TRBD1. CDR3 length equals 14 residues. The germline V gene has CDR1 SGHRS and CDR2 YFSETQ. The V and J ends lost 4 bases and 7 bases, in that order; junction bases with no gene match: 5. The CDR3 is CASSPSTGNSPLHF. The CDR3 nucleotides are TGCGCCAGCAGCCCTTCGACAGGGAATTCACCCCTCCACTTT.

This clonotype has only a few counts. The chain recombines TRBV7-2 with TRBJ2-1; tentative D call: TRBD1 (6 bases). This CDR3 has 14 amino acids. Germline V CDR1 and CDR2: SGHTA, FQGNSA. With 5 bases removed from V and 1 base from J, the gap between germline ends came to 9 bases. The CDR3 sequence is CASSEGVSYNEQFF. CDR3 bases: TGTGCCAGCAGCGAGGGGGTATCCTACAATGAGCAGTTCTTC.

V and J are TRBV6-4 and TRBJ1-5; no clear D. V lost 8 bases, J lost 3 bases, and 11 bases lay in between. Germline assignment: CDR1 MRHNA and CDR2 SNTAGT. CDR3 length: 13 residues. The CDR3, as DNA: TGTGCCAGCTCAGGCGGGGACAATCAGCCCCAGCATTTT. It yields the protein CASSGGDNQPQHF.

The V call is TRBV6-9, the J call TRBJ2-1; D remains unclear. The V gene's germline CDR1 is MNHGY and CDR2 SVAAGI. The CDR3 consists of 9 residues. Trimming shortened V by 6 bases and J by 9 bases, and 3 bases separated the two germline ends. The CDR3 DNA reads TGTGCCAGCAGAGGTGAGCAGTTCTTC. Encoded protein: CASRGEQFF.

This rearrangement joins TRBV7-9 to TRBJ1-2; maybe TRBD1 (6 bases). The germline gives CDR1 SEHNR, CDR2 FQNEAQ (reference sequence). This CDR3 comprises 14 residues. The V and J ends lost 4 bases and 8 bases respectively, with 17 bases between them. The DNA for the CDR3 is TGTGCCAGCAGCTCCGAGAACAGGGTTGGGGGCTACACCTTC. It translates to CASSSENRVGGYTF.

This chain joins TRBV11-2 and TRBJ2-1; the D gene is possibly TRBD2 (6 bases). This CDR3 is 15 amino acids long. V was trimmed by 3 bases and J by 8 bases, leaving 17 bases between them. Germline V lookup: CDR1 SGHAT, CDR2 FQNNGV. The CDR3 loop reads CASSFVRDLGDEQFF. As DNA, the CDR3 is TGTGCCAGCAGCTTCGTCCGGGACTTAGGGGATGAGCAGTTCTTC.

This clonotype turned up a few times. The rearrangement joins TRBV27 to TRBJ2-3; 10 nucleotides align to TRBD1. Germline V gene data show CDR1 as MNHEY and CDR2 as SMNVEV (reference sequence). The CDR3 runs 16 residues. Trimming at V came to 7 bases and at J to 5 bases, leaving 12 bases not matched to a gene. Written as DNA, the CDR3 is TGTGCCAGCACCCAGTTCCGGGACAGGGGTATAGATACGCAGTATTTT. Its translation: CASTQFRDRGIDTQYF.

Comment on this clonotype: A read error may explain this, as a much larger clone is one base away. The chain uses TRBV20-1 and TRBJ2-5; 7 nucleotides align to TRBD2. Trimming cost V 1 base and J 7 bases; bases outside gene matches: 3. The CDR3 spans 12 residues. Germline V CDR1 and CDR2: DFQATT, SNEGSKA (reference sequence). The CDR3 loop is CSARVTGGTQYF. The CDR3 coding sequence is TGCAGTGCTAGAGTGACGGGAGGGACCCAGTACTTC.

The V and J genes are TRBV28 and TRBJ1-3; tentatively, D is TRBD1 (6 bases). V was shortened by 5 bases and J by 0 bases, with 20 bases between the two germline ends. Looked up from germline, CDR1 is MDHEN and CDR2 is SYDVKM. The CDR3 has 18 amino acids. CDR3 DNA: TGTGCCAGCAGTCTATTACGGACAGTACCGATCTCTGGAAACACCATATATTTT. Its translation: CASSLLRTVPISGNTIYF.

The chain combines TRBV7-9 with TRBJ1-2, with 11 bases aligning to TRBD1. The CDR3 runs 16 residues. Germline V gene sequence: CDR1 SEHNR, CDR2 FQNEAQ (reference sequence). V was clipped by 0 bases and J by 7 bases; unmatched bases: 7. The CDR3 region has the DNA TGTGCCAGCAGCTTAGCCGGCGGGGACAGGGGGTCTGGCTACACCTTC. Its protein product is CASSLAGGDRGSGYTF.

About this clonotype: With a much larger clone just one base away, this may be a read error. CDR3 in DNA: TGTGCCGGCAGCTTAGACGTAGTCTACGAGCAGTACTTC. It is translated as CAGSLDVVYEQYF. V usage is TRBV7-2 and J usage is TRBJ2-7; D is unclear. The CDR3 covers 13 residues. The V gene's germline CDR1 is SGHTA and CDR2 FQGNSA. The full variable domain, with the rest looked up from reference TRBV7-2 and TRBJ2-7, is GAGVSQSPSNKVTEKGKDVELRCDPISGHTALYWYRQSLGQGLEFLIYFQGNSAPDKSGLPSDRFSAERTGGSVSTLTIQRTQQEDSAVYLCAGSLDVVYEQYFGPGTRLTVT.

This clonotype came up a few times. The CDR3 nucleotides read TGCAGTGCCTCGGGACTAGCGGATTTCAATGAGCAGTTCTTC. Its protein is CSASGLADFNEQFF. The genes are TRBV20-1 and TRBJ2-1; 11 nucleotides line up with TRBD2. Per the germline V gene, CDR1 is DFQATT and CDR2 is SNEGSKA (reference sequence). Unmatched junction bases numbered 7, after V lost 6 bases and J lost 6 bases. The CDR3 is 14 residues long.

This clonotype has only a few counts. The genes are TRBV7-2 and TRBJ2-4; D unclear. CDR1 SGHTA and CDR2 FQGNSA come from the germline V gene. Trimming removed 7 bases from V and 9 bases from J, with 22 bases in between. CDR3 length: 15 residues. The CDR3 is CASTTTVTGGVIQYF. The DNA of the CDR3 is TGTGCCAGCACCACGACCGTCACGGGCGGAGTCATTCAGTACTTC.

The chain couples TRBV7-2 to TRBJ2-3, with 11 bases matching TRBD2. V shed 1 base and J 9 bases; nucleotides not matched to a gene: 9. The CDR3 is 16 amino acids. The germline V gene has CDR1 SGHTA and CDR2 FQGNSA. The CDR3 nucleotides read TGTGCCAGCAGCTTAGGAAAGGTAGCGGGGGGGCGAACGCAGTATTTT. It encodes CASSLGKVAGGRTQYF.

The chain's CDR3 is CASSQRRAGADTQYF. The CDR3 nucleotides are TGCGCCAGCAGCCAAAGGAGGGCGGGAGCAGATACGCAGTATTTT. The chain carries TRBV4-3 and TRBJ2-3, with 7 bases lining up with TRBD2. Germline CDR1 LGHNA, CDR2 YSLEER. The CDR3 is 15 amino acids. V lost 2 bases to trimming and J lost 4 bases; unmatched junction nucleotides: 6.

The V gene is TRBV20-1, the J gene TRBJ2-3, with a weak D call TRBD2 (6 bases). CDR3 length: 14 amino acids. CDR1 and CDR2 from the germline V gene are DFQATT and SNEGSKA (reference sequence). The V end was cut by 7 bases, the J end by 2 bases, with 16 bases between. This CDR3 reads CSGIADTNTDTQYF. CDR3 nucleotide sequence: TGCAGTGGAATAGCGGATACTAACACAGATACGCAGTATTTT.

This clonotype was detected a few times. The chain joins TRBV5-5 to TRBJ1-1; D remains unclear. V was clipped by 7 bases and J by 3 bases, with 13 bases between them. The germline gives CDR1 SGHKS, CDR2 YYEKEE (reference sequence). This CDR3 region has 13 residues. The chain's CDR3 is CASGYAGYTEAFF. CDR3 sequence (DNA): TGTGCCAGCGGGTATGCGGGGTACACTGAAGCTTTCTTT.

A few counts support this clonotype. This chain uses TRBV7-9 with TRBJ1-2, with 7 bases lining up with TRBD1. Germline trimming cut 4 bases from V and 4 bases from J; bases unmatched to any gene: 6. The CDR3 runs 14 residues. Germline-derived CDR1 and CDR2 are SEHNR and FQNEAQ (reference sequence). CDR3 in amino acids: CASSSGTAFYGYTF. As DNA, the CDR3 is TGTGCCAGCAGCTCTGGGACAGCTTTCTATGGCTACACCTTC. The full variable domain, rest sourced from reference TRBV7-9 and TRBJ1-2, is DTGVSQNPRHKITKRGQNVTFRCDPISEHNRLYWYRQTLGQGPEFLTYFQNEAQLEKSRLLSDRFSAERPKGSFSTLEIQRTEQGDSAMYLCASSSGTAFYGYTFGSGTRLTVV.

This clonotype occurred once. A much more abundant neighbour one base away suggests this may be a read error. J is TRBJ2-5 and V is TRBV20-1; 7 bases fit TRBD1. The tail of the sequence fits TRBJ2-7 better, so the J call may be wrong. Germline-derived CDR1 and CDR2 are DFQATT and SNEGSKA (reference sequence). CDR3 size: 14 residues. The CDR3 sequence: CSALRGGTNYEQYV. CDR3 in DNA: TGCAGTGCTCTCCGAGGGGGCACAAACTACGAGCAGTACGTC.

This clonotype has ten or more counts. CDR3 bases: TGTGCCAGCACTGGGGCCAACGTCCTGACTTTC. Amino acid sequence: CASTGANVLTF. The genes are TRBV6-2 or TRBV6-3 and TRBJ2-6; D ambiguous. V gave up 7 bases and J gave up 2 bases, with 0 bases separating them. CDR3 length equals 11 residues. Germline V gene lookup returns CDR1 MNHEY and CDR2 SVGEGT.

This chain joins TRBV2 and TRBJ2-7, with 13 bases that match TRBD2. Germline V gene data show CDR1 as SNHLY and CDR2 as FYNNEI. The CDR3 has 16 amino acids. V gave up 3 bases and J gave up 2 bases; unmatched junction bases: 4. The CDR3 sequence is CASSDPGTSGTYEQYF. CDR3 sequence (DNA): TGTGCCAGCAGTGACCCGGGGACTAGCGGGACCTACGAGCAGTACTTC.